These 8 T cell receptor beta chains were all obtained from the same sample, sequenced in a study of OX40 agonist ivuxolimab in advanced cancers. The protocol was immunoSEQ multiplex PCR, while the TCRdb copy is restricted to in-frame clones and leaves out a portion. The profile shows under 20,000 clones, about 83% of them singletons. This specimen consisted of CD4+ or CD8+ T cells sorted from blood, obtained in a trial of the OX40 agonist ivuxolimab. The receptors shown here come from an adult with an advanced solid tumor such as melanoma, head and neck, liver or kidney cancer.

V and J are TRBV5-4 and TRBJ2-3, with a tentative D call TRBD1 (6 bases). Germline V gives CDR1 SGHNT, CDR2 YYREEE (reference sequence). Trimming removed 5 bases from V and 2 bases from J, with 15 bases in between. This CDR3 contains 15 residues. CDR3 nucleotides: TGTGCCAGCAGGTTACGAGGGGGACCCACAGATACGCAGTATTTT. Amino acid sequence: CASRLRGGPTDTQYF. Full variable domain (rest looked up from reference TRBV5-4 and TRBJ2-3): ETGVTQSPTHLIKTRGQQVTLRCSSQSGHNTVSWYQQALGQGPQFIFQYYREEENGRGNFPPRFSGLQFPNYSSELNVNALELDDSALYLCASRLRGGPTDTQYFGPGTRLTVL.

The chain couples TRBV27 to TRBJ2-1, with TRBD2 matching over 7 bases. V shed 2 bases and J 3 bases; nucleotides not matched to a gene: 4. The CDR3 has 15 residues. Germline assignment: CDR1 MNHEY and CDR2 SMNVEV (reference sequence). The CDR3 region is CASSLRGSHYNEQFF. The CDR3 coding sequence is TGTGCCAGCAGTTTACGCGGGAGCCACTACAATGAGCAGTTCTTC.

The chain is built from TRBV15 and TRBJ2-7; perhaps TRBD1 as D (6 bases). The CDR3 runs to 13 residues. Trimming took 5 bases from V and 5 from J, leaving 13 bases between them. Germline CDR1 is LNHNV and CDR2 is YYDKDF (reference sequence). The CDR3 loop is CATSGGLGHEQYF. CDR3 coding DNA: TGTGCCACCAGCGGGGGCCTGGGGCACGAGCAGTACTTC.

The chain uses TRBV7-9 and TRBJ1-1; D possibly corresponds to TRBD1 (5 bases). Trimming took 7 bases from V and 4 from J, leaving 16 bases between them. The CDR3 is 14 residues long. Germline CDR1 reads SEHNR; CDR2 reads FQNEAQ (reference sequence). The chain's CDR3 is CASTTLLGRTEAFF. The CDR3 DNA reads TGTGCCAGCACCACCTTATTGGGACGCACTGAAGCTTTCTTT.

The chain couples TRBV5-1 to TRBJ2-1, with D possibly TRBD2 on 5 matching bases. CDR1 SGHRS and CDR2 YFSETQ come from the germline V gene. V gave up 4 bases and J gave up 8 bases, with 19 bases separating them. CDR3 size: 15 residues. CDR3: CASSVGPTRDYEQFF. The CDR3 DNA follows: TGCGCCAGCAGCGTCGGACCCACGAGGGATTATGAGCAGTTCTTC.

This chain links TRBV28 with TRBJ2-7, with D perhaps matching TRBD2 (5 bases). Germline V gene lookup returns CDR1 MDHEN and CDR2 SYDVKM. The V gene lost 8 bases and the J gene lost 9 bases, with 23 bases spanning the gap. This CDR3 has 14 amino acids. For the CDR3, the DNA is TGTGCCAGCCAAATCCGGGGAGACCTTACGAGGCAGTACTTC. Protein sequence: CASQIRGDLTRQYF.

The V and J genes are TRBV4-3 and TRBJ1-2, with 8 bases lining up with TRBD1. CDR3 length: 14 residues. Germline values: CDR1 LGHNA, CDR2 YSLEER. The ends lost 3 bases at V and 2 bases at J; junction bases unmatched: 2. The CDR3 nucleotides read TGCGCCAGCAGCCACGGACAGGGAAACTATGGCTACACCTTC. This codes for CASSHGQGNYGYTF.

Of note for this clone: In the same sample, other DNA sequences code for this CDR3. The chain recombines TRBV30 with TRBJ1-5; possible D gene TRBD1, 5 bases. This CDR3 spans 14 amino acids. V was trimmed by 2 bases and J by 2 bases, leaving 10 bases between them. Germline CDR1 reads GTSNPN; CDR2 reads SVGIG (reference sequence). CDR3 in DNA: TGTGCCTGGAGTTTTCGAGGGGGCAATCAGCCCCAGCATTTT. The encoded protein is CAWSFRGGNQPQHF.